These 4 T cell receptor beta chains were sequenced from one sample in a study of blood T cell repertoires in COVID-19. Sequencing used immunoSEQ multiplex PCR; TCRdb keeps in-frame clones, though not all of them. The data contain 60,000 to 75,000 clones, around 88% of them singletons. Sequencing was carried out using peripheral blood. These receptors were obtained from a woman of 80 years or more with active COVID-19.

V is TRBV9 and J is TRBJ2-5; 8 bases are a match to TRBD2. The CDR3 is 17 amino acids. V lost 4 bases, J lost 4 bases, and 15 bases stayed unmatched. Germline V gene lookup returns CDR1 SGDLS and CDR2 YYNGEE. The chain's CDR3 is CASSPRGDQGFLETQYF. CDR3 DNA: TGTGCCAGCAGCCCGCGGGGGGATCAGGGTTTCTTAGAGACCCAGTACTTC. Full variable domain (remainder filled in from reference TRBV9 and TRBJ2-5): DSGVTQTPKHLITATGQRVTLRCSPRSGDLSVYWYQQSLDQGLQFLIQYYNGEERAKGNILERFSAQQFPDLHSELNLSSLELGDSALYFCASSPRGDQGFLETQYFGPGTRLLVL.

The CDR3 region is CASSSDLGDTQYF. Here the CDR3 DNA reads TGTGCCAGCAGCTCTGACCTAGGAGATACGCAGTATTTT. J is TRBJ2-3 and V is TRBV7-2; D gene uncertain. Germline-derived CDR1 and CDR2 are SGHTA and FQGNSA. The CDR3 covers 13 residues. V was trimmed by 4 bases and J by 5 bases, leaving 10 bases between them.

This clone was found once. The V and J genes are TRBV6-5 and TRBJ1-3; TRBD1 is a possible D gene (5 bases). The CDR3 is 13 residues long. Trimming took 10 bases from V and 0 from J, leaving 10 bases between them. Per the germline V gene, CDR1 is MNHEY and CDR2 is SVGAGI. CDR3 DNA: TGTGCCATCCGACAGACCTCTGGAAACACCATATATTTT. Its translation: CAIRQTSGNTIYF.

This clone was seen only once. The chain employs TRBV9 and TRBJ2-7, with 10 nucleotides matching TRBD2. J was trimmed by 4 bases and V by 2 bases; bases with no gene match: 6. From germline, CDR1 is SGDLS and CDR2 YYNGEE. The CDR3 is made up of 15 amino acids. CDR3 sequence (DNA): TGTGCCAGCAGCGTCGAGCGGGGGGGCCAGTACGAGCAGTACTTC. The encoded protein is CASSVERGGQYEQYF.